The source of this T cell receptor (beta chain) is a study of blood T cell repertoires in COVID-19. Study at large: The United States, Italy and Spain supplied acute and convalescent COVID-19 samples. Nucleic acid was either cDNA or gDNA, and it came from T cells, B-cell-depleted T cells, or PBMCs.

As originally analysed: Reference gene primers were amplified, and this amplification served to estimate nucleated cell counts. Clones were sequenced by immunoSEQ multiplex PCR, and TCRdb holds only the in-frame ones, with some missing. V, J and clone size are taken as reported in that table, and D and trimming were inferred from the DNA itself. Of about 210,000 clones in the sample, 83% were seen once. CDR1 and CDR2 from the germline V gene are SGHRS and YFSETQ. CDR3 length equals 15 residues. J was trimmed by 4 bases and V by 4 bases; bases with no gene match: 8. The gene calls are TRBV5-1 and TRBJ1-3; TRBD1 matches 7 bases. This receptor was obtained from a man aged 45 to 65 with active or convalescent COVID-19. Sequences were obtained from peripheral blood. The CDR3 DNA sequence: TGCGCCAGCAGCCTAACGACAGGGAGGGGAAACACCATATATTTT. Protein: CASSLTTGRGNTIYF.